Presented here are 20 T cell receptor beta chains from one specimen sequenced in a study of radiation and T cells in renal cell carcinoma. Time point reported: baseline pretreatment blood. The treatment: 15 Gy SBRT to primary tumor, nephrectomy 4 weeks later. The data were produced by immunoSEQ multiplex PCR, yet TCRdb's version contains in-frame clones alone and is incomplete. The table records about 130,000 clones, approximately 90% of them present only once. The sample was blood, taken from a patient whose treatment included radiotherapy and nephrectomy. The receptors were gathered from a woman aged 45-65 years with renal cell carcinoma.

This CDR3 reads CASSDPGGNTGELFF. CDR3 DNA sequence: TGTGCCAGCAGTGACCCAGGGGGGAACACCGGGGAGCTGTTTTTT. The chain joins TRBV6-1 to TRBJ2-2; 7 bases map to TRBD1. Unmatched junction bases numbered 2, after V lost 3 bases and J lost 1 base. Germline V CDR1 and CDR2: MNHNS, SASEGT. The CDR3 runs to 15 residues.

This clone appeared once. Relative to the germline gene, one junction end is altered; a read error may explain this. The chain employs TRBV7-2 and TRBJ2-3; TRBD2 aligns across 13 bases. Per the germline V gene, CDR1 is SGHTA and CDR2 is FQGNSA. The CDR3 length is 17 residues. CDR3 in DNA: TGTGCCAGCAGATTAGTGGGGACTAGCGGGGTGCCGGATACGCAGTATTTT. Protein sequence: CASRLVGTSGVPDTQYF. The whole variable domain, filled in from reference TRBV7-2 and TRBJ2-3, reads GAGVSQSPSNKVTEKGKDVELRCDPISGHTALYWYRQSLGQGLEFLIYFQGNSAPDKSGLPSDRFSAERTGGSVSTLTIQRTQQEDSAVYLCASRLVGTSGVPDTQYFGPGTRLTVL.

The chain employs TRBV9 and TRBJ2-3; the match to TRBD2 covers 7 bases. In germline, CDR1 is SGDLS, CDR2 YYNGEE. Trimming cost V 3 bases and J 0 bases; bases outside gene matches: 7. The CDR3 is 16 amino acids. Here the CDR3 reads CASSAERGLSTDTQYF. In DNA form, the CDR3 reads TGTGCCAGCAGCGCGGAGCGGGGCTTGAGCACAGATACGCAGTATTTT.

The V and J genes are TRBV7-6 and TRBJ2-7; D possibly uses TRBD1 or TRBD2 (5 bases each). The CDR3 spans 14 residues. Germline loops: CDR1 SGHVS, CDR2 FNYEAQ. V shed 0 bases and J shed 3 bases, with 9 bases lying between them. CDR3 coding DNA: TGTGCCAGCAGCTTAGCGCCGGGGCACTACGAGCAGTACTTC. It specifies CASSLAPGHYEQYF. The full variable domain, with the rest looked up from reference TRBV7-6 and TRBJ2-7, is GAGVSQSPRYKVTKRGQDVALRCDPISGHVSLYWYRQALGQGPEFLTYFNYEAQQDKSGLPNDRFSAERPEGSISTLTIQRTEQRDSAMYRCASSLAPGHYEQYFGPGTRLTVT.

V usage is TRBV2 and J usage is TRBJ2-2; no definite D call. This CDR3 spans 15 amino acids. Deletions cut 3 bases from V and 2 bases from J, with 10 bases between. The germline gives CDR1 SNHLY, CDR2 FYNNEI. CDR3 sequence: CASSEWGINTGELFF. The CDR3 DNA is TGTGCCAGCAGTGAGTGGGGAATAAACACCGGGGAGCTGTTTTTT.

V gene TRBV6-6 combines with J gene TRBJ2-7; a possible D gene is TRBD2 (6 bases). This CDR3 comprises 14 residues. V was shortened by 8 bases and J by 9 bases, with 23 bases between the two germline ends. Germline V gene sequence: CDR1 MNHNY, CDR2 SVGAGI (reference sequence). This CDR3 reads CASAPWGVLRGQYF. For the CDR3, the DNA is TGTGCCAGCGCCCCGTGGGGGGTTCTACGAGGGCAGTACTTC.

The rearrangement links TRBV25-1 to TRBJ1-6; 9 bases are shared with TRBD1. V shed 6 bases and J 10 bases; nucleotides not matched to a gene: 10. The CDR3 is 15 residues long. CDR1 is MGHDK, CDR2 SYGVNS, per germline. The chain's CDR3 is CASRPGQGTVSPLHF. The CDR3 bases are TGTGCCAGCAGACCGGGACAGGGAACGGTCTCACCCCTCCACTTT.

As to this clone: A junction end diverges from the germline sequence, so it may reflect a read error. This rearrangement joins TRBV7-6 to TRBJ1-1, with 11 bases lining up with TRBD1. Germline lookup yields CDR1 SGHVS and CDR2 FNYEAQ. This CDR3 has 15 amino acids. CDR3 bases: TGTGCCAGCAGCCCTTCCGGGACAGGGGGGACTGGAGCTTTCTTT. Amino acids: CASSPSGTGGTGAFF.

V usage is TRBV6-1 and J usage is TRBJ2-3, with 7 bases matching TRBD2. The CDR3 consists of 16 residues. Germline trimming cut 2 bases from V and 0 bases from J; bases unmatched to any gene: 5. The V gene's germline CDR1 is MNHNS and CDR2 SASEGT. CDR3 residues: CASSERAGVSTDTQYF. CDR3 in DNA: TGTGCCAGCAGTGAAAGGGCGGGGGTTAGCACAGATACGCAGTATTTT.

This chain uses TRBV7-9 with TRBJ2-7; D possibly corresponds to TRBD2 (7 bases). The V end was cut by 7 bases, the J end by 0 bases, with 13 bases between. Germline V gives CDR1 SEHNR, CDR2 FQNEAQ (reference sequence). This CDR3 comprises 14 residues. DNA of the CDR3: TGTGCCAGCAAGGGGGGGGACAACTCCTACGAGCAGTACTTC. Its protein is CASKGGDNSYEQYF.

V is TRBV19 and J is TRBJ1-2; TRBD1 agrees at 7 bases. Looked up from germline, CDR1 is LNHDA and CDR2 is SQIVND (reference sequence). V lost 5 bases and J lost 4; bases outside the gene matches: 10. The CDR3 runs 15 residues. The CDR3 DNA reads as TGTGCCAGTAGTTCCCGGGACAGATGGCTCTATGGCTACACCTTC. Protein sequence: CASSSRDRWLYGYTF.

The CDR3, as DNA: TGTGCCAGCAGCCGAGACAAGAGGGGCCCCTACGAGCAGTACTTC. The encoded protein is CASSRDKRGPYEQYF. This chain uses TRBV6-5 with TRBJ2-7; perhaps D is TRBD1 or TRBD2 (5 bases each). The CDR3 totals 15 residues. Germline lookup yields CDR1 MNHEY and CDR2 SVGAGI. Between the trimmed V and J ends, which lost 6 bases and 2 bases, there was a span of 17 bases.

This clone has just one count. V usage is TRBV30 and J usage is TRBJ2-7; either TRBD1 or TRBD2 may supply D (5 bases each). Germline lookup yields CDR1 GTSNPN and CDR2 SVGIG (reference sequence). The CDR3 sequence is 13 residues long. V shed 2 bases and J shed 9 bases, with 17 bases lying between them. The CDR3 DNA follows: TGTGCCTGGAGTAGGTCTGGGACCGATGGGCAGTACTTC. It specifies CAWSRSGTDGQYF.

The chain combines TRBV4-1 with TRBJ2-5, with 8 bases lining up with TRBD1. The germline V gene has CDR1 MGHRA and CDR2 YSYEKL. The V and J ends lost 0 bases and 2 bases, in that order; junction bases with no gene match: 5. The CDR3 sequence is 16 residues long. The CDR3 DNA sequence: TGCGCCAGCAGCCAAGATTATGGGACAGGACAAGAGACCCAGTACTTC. The encoded protein is CASSQDYGTGQETQYF.

This rearrangement joins TRBV7-3 to TRBJ1-5, with a possible D match to TRBD1 (6 bases). This CDR3 has 18 amino acids. From germline, CDR1 is SGHTA and CDR2 FQGTGA. Trimming stripped 1 base from V and 3 bases from J, with 19 bases between. CDR3 residues: CASSLKAQNRVSNQPQHF. The CDR3 region has the DNA TGTGCCAGCAGCTTAAAGGCCCAAAACAGGGTTTCCAATCAGCCCCAGCATTTT.

This chain's CDR3 is CASSLGQGAAEAFF. The CDR3 coding sequence is TGTGCCAGCAGCCTCGGACAGGGGGCTGCTGAAGCTTTCTTT. The J gene is TRBJ1-1, the V gene TRBV7-6; 11 bases fit TRBD1. After removal of 5 bases from V and 6 bases from J, the junction contained 5 bases not matched to a gene. The CDR3 length is 14 residues. Germline V gene data show CDR1 as SGHVS and CDR2 as FNYEAQ.

The chain links TRBV6-5 to TRBJ2-5, with 7 bases aligning to TRBD1. This CDR3 has 16 residues. The J segment lost 4 bases and the V segment lost 4 bases, leaving 12 bases of the junction unmatched. Germline CDR1 is MNHEY and CDR2 is SVGAGI. The CDR3 sequence is CASSSLYQQGPETQYF. The CDR3 nucleotides read TGTGCCAGCAGTTCACTATACCAACAGGGGCCAGAGACCCAGTACTTC.

The chain has TRBV9 and TRBJ2-5; D is undetermined. CDR1 SGDLS and CDR2 YYNGEE come from the germline V gene. Deletions cut 4 bases from V and 2 bases from J, with 15 bases between. This CDR3 is 15 amino acids long. The CDR3 region is CASSPHMSTQETQYF. The CDR3 DNA reads as TGTGCCAGCAGCCCCCATATGAGTACTCAAGAGACCCAGTACTTC.

The chain combines TRBV2 with TRBJ1-3; D ambiguous. This CDR3 spans 16 amino acids. With 7 bases removed from V and 0 bases from J, the gap between germline ends came to 16 bases. The germline V gene encodes CDR1 SNHLY and CDR2 FYNNEI. CDR3 sequence (DNA): TGTGCCAGCAAGGATATGGCCAACCCCTCTGGAAACACCATATATTTT. Protein: CASKDMANPSGNTIYF.

The chain joins TRBV19 to TRBJ2-1; the D gene is possibly TRBD1 (6 bases). Germline assignment: CDR1 LNHDA and CDR2 SQIVND (reference sequence). V was shortened by 5 bases and J by 8 bases, with 16 bases between the two germline ends. The CDR3 is made up of 14 amino acids. Written as DNA, the CDR3 is TGTGCCAGTAGTCTACGACAGGCCAGGGATGAGCAGTTCTTC. It codes for CASSLRQARDEQFF.